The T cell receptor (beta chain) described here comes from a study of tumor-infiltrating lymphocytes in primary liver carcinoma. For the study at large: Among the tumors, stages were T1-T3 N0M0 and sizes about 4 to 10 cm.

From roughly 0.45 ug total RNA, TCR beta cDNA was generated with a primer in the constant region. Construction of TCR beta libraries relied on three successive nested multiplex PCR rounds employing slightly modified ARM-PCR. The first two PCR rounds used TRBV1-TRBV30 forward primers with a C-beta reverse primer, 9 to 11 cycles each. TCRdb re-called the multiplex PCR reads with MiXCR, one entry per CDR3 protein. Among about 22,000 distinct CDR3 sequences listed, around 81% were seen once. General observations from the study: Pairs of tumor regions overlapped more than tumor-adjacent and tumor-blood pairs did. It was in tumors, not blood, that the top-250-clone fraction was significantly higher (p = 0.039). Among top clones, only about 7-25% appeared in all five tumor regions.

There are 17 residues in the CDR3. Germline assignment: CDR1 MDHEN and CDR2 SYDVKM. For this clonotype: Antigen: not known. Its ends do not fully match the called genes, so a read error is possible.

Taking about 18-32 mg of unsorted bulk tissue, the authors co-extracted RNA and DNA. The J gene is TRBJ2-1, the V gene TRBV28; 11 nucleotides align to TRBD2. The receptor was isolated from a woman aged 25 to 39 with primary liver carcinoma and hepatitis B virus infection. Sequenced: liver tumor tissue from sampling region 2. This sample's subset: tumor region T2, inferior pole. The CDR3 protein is CTSPILAGVFGYNEQSF. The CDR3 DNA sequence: TGTACCAGCCCCATACTAGCGGGAGTTTTCGGCTACAATGAGCAGTCCTTC.